The 5 T cell receptor beta chains below all came from one sample that was sequenced in a study of blood T cells in healthy people across ages. Sample-barcoded 5' priming and a J-beta primer mix drove a second PCR of roughly 7 to 11 cycles. One entry per CDR3 protein, called by TCRdb with MiXCR from the 5' RACE reads. Found here are around 580,000 distinct CDR3 sequences, around half of them singletons; the top ten hold around 23%. Sequencing was performed on blood. These receptors all stem from a man at least 80 years old in good health.

The chain links TRBV7-2 to TRBJ2-5, with D possibly being TRBD2 (5 bases). The CDR3 sequence is 15 residues long. Trimming cost V 6 bases and J 3 bases, with 17 bases left between them. Germline CDR1 is SGHTA and CDR2 is FQGNSA. CDR3 in amino acids: CASRSRTSGKETQYF. The CDR3 bases are TGTGCCAGCAGATCGAGGACGTCGGGGAAAGAGACCCAGTACTTC. Complete variable domain (other parts from reference TRBV7-2 and TRBJ2-5): GAGVSQSPSNKVTEKGKDVELRCDPISGHTALYWYRQSLGQGLEFLIYFQGNSAPDKSGLPSDRFSAERTGGSVSTLTIQRTQQEDSAVYLCASRSRTSGKETQYFGPGTRLLVL.

This chain links TRBV7-9 with TRBJ2-7; D is undetermined. The CDR3 loop spans 15 amino acids. Per germline, CDR1 SEHNR and CDR2 FQNEAQ (reference sequence). V was clipped by 1 base and J by 4 bases, with 14 bases between them. For the CDR3, the DNA is TGTGCCAGCAGCTTAGATGGCAGTAGGGTATACGAGCAGTACTTC. Protein: CASSLDGSRVYEQYF.

V and J are TRBV5-6 and TRBJ2-3; D is tentatively TRBD1 or TRBD2 (5 bases each). The ends were cut back, 4 bases at V and 10 bases at J, with 16 bases in the middle. Germline V gene lookup returns CDR1 SGHDT and CDR2 YYEEEE. The CDR3 is 13 amino acids. CDR3 region: CASSLEAGRAQYF. DNA of the CDR3: TGTGCCAGCAGCCTCGAAGCAGGGAGAGCGCAGTATTTT.

In this sample, this clonotype turned up many times. The CDR3 here is CASSLEGLAQFF. CDR3 DNA: TGTGCCAGCAGCTTAGAGGGGTTAGCGCAGTTCTTC. The rearrangement links TRBV11-2 to TRBJ2-1; the D is unclear. From germline, CDR1 is SGHAT and CDR2 FQNNGV. There are 12 residues in the CDR3. With 0 bases removed from V and 12 bases from J, the gap between germline ends came to 9 bases.

The chain links TRBV9 to TRBJ2-3; 9 bases align to TRBD2. Germline CDR1 is SGDLS and CDR2 is YYNGEE. This CDR3 is built from 14 residues. V shed 6 bases, J shed 0 bases, and the junction held 2 bases outside the gene matches. CDR3 residues: CASKAGGSTDTQYF. The DNA of the CDR3 is TGTGCCAGCAAGGCGGGGGGGAGCACAGATACGCAGTATTTT. Complete variable domain (other parts from reference TRBV9 and TRBJ2-3): DSGVTQTPKHLITATGQRVTLRCSPRSGDLSVYWYQQSLDQGLQFLIQYYNGEERAKGNILERFSAQQFPDLHSELNLSSLELGDSALYFCASKAGGSTDTQYFGPGTRLTVL.